This T cell receptor beta chain was sequenced during a study of technical replicates of blood from a few donors. Some clones are missing from TCRdb's copy, which holds only in-frame ones; the method was immunoSEQ multiplex PCR. The sample holds approximately 60,000 clones, about 90% seen once. CDR1 is SGHRS, CDR2 YFSETQ, per germline. The CDR3 runs to 13 residues. V shed 3 bases and J shed 2 bases, with 8 bases lying between them. Input material: PBMCs. The source of this sequence is a human donor in good health. Some clones in this sample may be carry-over from other donors' samples. The chain joins TRBV5-1 to TRBJ2-5, with a tentative D call TRBD2 (6 bases). CDR3 region: CASSSAGQETQYF. DNA of the CDR3: TGCGCCAGCAGCTCAGCGGGTCAAGAGACCCAGTACTTC.